This T cell receptor (beta chain) derives from a study of T cells in Graves' hyperthyroidism and ophthalmopathy. Germline CDR1 KGHDR, CDR2 SFDVKD. With 1 base removed from V and 2 bases from J, the gap between germline ends came to 12 bases. This CDR3 region has 16 residues. What was amplified from RNA transcripts were TCR beta CDR3 regions. First-round RT-PCR targeting the TCR CDR3 was performed with the HTBI primer set. TCRdb re-analysed the multiplex PCR reads in MiXCR, keeping a single row per CDR3 protein. The data contain some 490,000 distinct CDR3 sequences, about 20% of them seen just once; the ten biggest clones take up about 49%. This clonotype showed up just a few times. Its antigen is not identified. Thyroid ultrasound, orbital computed tomography, clinical symptoms, and serum thyroxine and TRAb underpinned diagnoses. Points from the study as a whole: Expanded thyroid clonotypes (above 0.001) were mostly also found in blood.

This chain links TRBV24-1 with TRBJ2-3; unclear D gene. The TCR was taken from a woman in her 70s with Graves' ophthalmopathy. The sequenced sample was blood. The CDR3 region has the DNA TGTGCCACCAGTGATTTATCTTTAGGATTCACAGATACGCAGTATTTT. Its translation is CATSDLSLGFTDTQYF.